Listed below are T cell receptor beta chains from one sample, sequenced in a study of cytomegalovirus exposure and HLA in healthy donors. TCRdb keeps only in-frame clones here, not all; method: immunoSEQ multiplex PCR. The sample yields some 100,000 clones, approximately 76% seen once. The specimen was PBMCs. These receptors were taken from a man in his forties in good health and CMV-seronegative. Both conserved end residues are part of each CDR3. Fields, in order: V gene, J gene, D gene, clone size, CDR3 protein, CDR3 DNA. A D gene is named only where the DNA matches it firmly. Rows give clone size only sometimes, using once, few, many, or a class for an expanded clone.

V: TRBV21-1; J: TRBJ2-7; D: .; size: few; CDR3: CASSLPIDRVISHEQYF; DNA: TGTGCCAGCAGCCTACCCATTGACAGGGTAATATCCCACGAGCAGTACTTC
V: TRBV4-3; J: TRBJ1-2; D: TRBD1; size: .; CDR3: CASSQDFGTGRVGYTF; DNA: TGCGCCAGCAGCCAAGATTTCGGGACAGGGAGAGTCGGCTACACCTTC
V: TRBV5-6; J: TRBJ1-4; D: .; size: .; CDR3: CASSLDGGINEKLFF; DNA: TGTGCCAGCAGCTTGGACGGAGGGATTAATGAAAAACTGTTTTTT
V: TRBV7-2; J: TRBJ2-7; D: TRBD2; size: .; CDR3: CASSLVGLADPSYEQYF; DNA: TGTGCCAGCAGCTTAGTGGGACTAGCGGACCCCTCCTACGAGCAGTACTTC
V: TRBV28; J: TRBJ2-7; D: TRBD1; size: .; CDR3: CASNPPGQGIDEQYF; DNA: TGTGCCAGCAACCCCCCGGGACAGGGTATCGACGAGCAGTACTTC
V: TRBV4-2; J: TRBJ2-2; D: .; size: few; CDR3: CASSRGHSNTGELFF; DNA: TGTGCCAGCAGCCGGGGACATTCGAACACCGGGGAGCTGTTTTTT
V: TRBV5-1; J: TRBJ2-3; D: .; size: once; CDR3: CASSSRQTSTDTQYF; DNA: TGCGCCAGCAGCTCAAGACAGACTAGCACAGATACGCAGTATTTT
V: TRBV9; J: TRBJ2-1; D: TRBD1; size: few; CDR3: CASSPRFGQGADEQFF; DNA: TGTGCCAGCAGCCCCAGGTTTGGGCAGGGGGCCGATGAGCAGTTCTTC
V: TRBV7-3; J: TRBJ2-1; D: TRBD2; size: .; CDR3: CASRLAVRGEQFF; DNA: TGTGCCAGCCGACTAGCGGTCCGCGGTGAGCAGTTCTTC
V: TRBV6-1; J: TRBJ1-1; D: TRBD1; size: .; CDR3: CASSVTTGSIEFF; DNA: TGTGCCAGCAGTGTTACGACAGGGTCGATCGAGTTCTTT
V: TRBV21-1; J: TRBJ2-7; D: .; size: .; CDR3: CASSKLWRDRCPGSYEQYF; DNA: TGTGCCAGCAGCAAACTTTGGAGGGACAGGTGTCCGGGCTCCTACGAGCAGTACTTC
V: TRBV7-9; J: TRBJ1-2; D: TRBD1; size: few; CDR3: CASRQGALGYTF; DNA: TGTGCCAGCAGACAGGGGGCGCTTGGCTACACCTTC
V: TRBV6-5; J: TRBJ2-1; D: .; size: .; CDR3: CASTPPTGGLNEQFF; DNA: TGTGCCAGCACCCCTCCGACAGGCGGTCTAAATGAGCAGTTCTTC
V: TRBV9; J: TRBJ2-5; D: TRBD1; size: .; CDR3: CASSVPGQGTETQYF; DNA: TGTGCCAGCAGCGTACCAGGACAGGGGACGGAGACCCAGTACTTC
V: TRBV7-2; J: TRBJ1-2; D: .; size: .; CDR3: CASSSPGPYGYTF; DNA: TGTGCCAGCAGCTCCCCAGGGCCATATGGCTACACCTTC
V: TRBV7-9; J: TRBJ2-4; D: TRBD1; size: once; CDR3: CASSTDREGKNIQYF; DNA: TGTGCCAGCAGCACAGACAGGGAAGGTAAAAACATTCAGTACTTC
V: TRBV6-1; J: TRBJ1-5; D: TRBD1; size: once; CDR3: CASSEDRGWGGIKPQHF; DNA: TGTGCCAGCAGTGAGGACAGGGGGTGGGGGGGCATAAAGCCCCAGCATTTT
V: TRBV13; J: TRBJ1-4; D: TRBD1; size: .; CDR3: CASSLGDRAEKLFF; DNA: TGTGCCAGCAGCTTAGGGGACAGGGCCGAAAAACTGTTTTTT
V: TRBV5-1; J: TRBJ2-7; D: .; size: .; CDR3: CASSLAQEAEQYF; DNA: TGCGCCAGCAGCTTGGCTCAGGAAGCCGAGCAGTACTTC
V: TRBV4-2; J: TRBJ1-5; D: .; size: .; CDR3: CASSQDPGQTSNQPQHF; DNA: TGTGCCAGCAGCCAAGATCCAGGACAGACTAGCAATCAGCCCCAGCATTTT
V: TRBV7-6; J: TRBJ1-1; D: TRBD1; size: once; CDR3: CASRRTGGQGATEAFF; DNA: TGTGCCAGCAGGAGAACCGGCGGACAGGGGGCAACTGAAGCTTTCTTT
V: TRBV5-1; J: TRBJ1-2; D: TRBD1; size: .; CDR3: CASSRTTGALGYTF; DNA: TGCGCCAGCAGTCGAACGACAGGGGCTCTTGGCTACACCTTC
V: TRBV6-1; J: TRBJ1-2; D: .; size: few; CDR3: CASSDGRDYGYTF; DNA: TGTGCCAGCTCAGATGGGAGGGACTATGGCTACACCTTC
V: TRBV5-6; J: TRBJ2-7; D: TRBD2; size: .; CDR3: CASSLDPRGGYYEQYF; DNA: TGTGCCAGCAGCTTGGATCCTCGCGGGGGGTACTACGAGCAGTACTTC
V: TRBV28; J: TRBJ1-5; D: TRBD1; size: .; CDR3: CASTNRGFYQPQHF; DNA: TGTGCCAGCACTAACAGGGGGTTTTACCAGCCCCAGCATTTT
V: TRBV6-6; J: TRBJ1-5; D: .; size: .; CDR3: CASSLQYQPQHF; DNA: TGTGCCAGCAGTCTACAGTATCAGCCCCAGCATTTT
V: TRBV29-1; J: TRBJ1-2; D: .; size: .; CDR3: CSVDSGFYGYTF; DNA: TGCAGCGTTGACTCCGGGTTCTATGGCTACACCTTC
V: TRBV4-1; J: TRBJ2-2; D: TRBD2; size: .; CDR3: CASSRRGENTGELFF; DNA: TGCGCCAGCAGCCGACGGGGGGAAAACACCGGGGAGCTGTTTTTT
V: TRBV10-3; J: TRBJ2-1; D: TRBD1; size: once; CDR3: CAIKPGQGFEQFF; DNA: TGTGCCATCAAGCCGGGACAGGGGTTTGAGCAGTTCTTC
V: TRBV5-1; J: TRBJ2-7; D: TRBD1; size: .; CDR3: CASSTGENYEQYF; DNA: TGCGCCAGCAGCACAGGGGAAAACTACGAGCAGTACTTC